Detailed here is one T cell receptor (beta chain). What it binds is not known. TCRdb re-analysed the 5' RACE reads in MiXCR, keeping a single row per CDR3 protein. Here the sample spans over 500,000 distinct CDR3 sequences, around 20% being singletons. The CDR3 runs to 12 residues. CDR1 and CDR2 (germline): ENHRY, SYGVKD. V lost 10 bases, J lost 0 bases, and 9 bases lay in between. This entry comes from a study of identical twins. The study's findings and limits: Compared with models, monozygotic twins showed more out-of-frame TCR alpha sharing. Within twin pairs, the out-of-frame alpha sequences they shared showed excess low generation probability.

The sample was also reused in another study, on T cells expressing NK-cell markers. That work contributes: Investigators obtained TCR beta repertoires from sorted CD3+CD56+NKG2C+, CD3+CD56+NKG2C- and CD3+CD56-NKG2C+ T cells.

The V call is TRBV10-3, the J call TRBJ1-2; TRBD1 might be the D (6 bases). The sample consisted of CD4+ T cells sorted from blood. This TCR was recovered from a woman younger than 30 in good health. The CDR3 DNA follows: TGTGCCACCAGGGGACCTAACTATGGCTACACCTTC. Translation: CATRGPNYGYTF.